This entry lists 28 T cell receptor beta chains sequenced from one sample in a study of blood T cell repertoires in COVID-19 (dated by TCRdb to 2018 to 2020). Library preparation employed the immunoSEQ multiplex PCR assay. As stored in TCRdb, this immuneACCESS dataset retains in-frame rearrangements with V and J assigned. A fraction of the clones does not appear; measured against another copy, unresolved V genes explain less than half of the discrepancy, and the remainder lacks a known reason. Here the sample has 150,000 or so clones; approximately 93% occur a single time. The ten largest clones add up to roughly 1.9% of the sample. Input material: peripheral blood. These receptors all stem from a woman aged 60-70 years with COVID-19, enrolled during active disease.

The chain combines TRBV7-8 with TRBJ2-3, with 10 bases identical to TRBD2. This CDR3 has 17 residues. With V trimmed by 3 bases and J by 4 bases, 10 bases remained unmatched. Germline CDR1 is SGHVS and CDR2 is FQNEAQ. CDR3 in DNA: TGTGCCAGCAGCTTCGAGCGGGGGGGCATTAGGGCAGATACGCAGTATTTT. Translating gives CASSFERGGIRADTQYF.

The rearrangement joins TRBV15 to TRBJ1-5; 11 bases line up with TRBD1. This CDR3 has 17 residues. The junction had 5 bases not matched to a gene; V was cut back by 4 bases and J by 0 bases. The V gene's germline CDR1 is LNHNV and CDR2 YYDKDF (reference sequence). CDR3 nucleotides: TGTGCCACCAGCACCCGGGACAGGGGGACTAGCAATCAGCCCCAGCATTTT. It yields the protein CATSTRDRGTSNQPQHF.

The chain recombines TRBV19 with TRBJ1-2; maybe TRBD1 (5 bases). Germline V gene data show CDR1 as LNHDA and CDR2 as SQIVND (reference sequence). This CDR3 spans 20 amino acids. Trimming took off 3 bases at V and 4 bases at J, with 30 bases between the two ends. The CDR3 sequence: CASSIGAGNNLFNSSYGYTF. For the CDR3, the DNA is TGTGCCAGTAGTATTGGGGCAGGGAATAACCTATTCAACTCAAGCTATGGCTACACCTTC. Full variable domain (outside the CDR3, taken from reference TRBV19 and TRBJ1-2): DGGITQSPKYLFRKEGQNVTLSCEQNLNHDAMYWYRQDPGQGLRLIYYSQIVNDFQKGDIAEGYSVSREKKESFPLTVTSAQKNPTAFYLCASSIGAGNNLFNSSYGYTFGSGTRLTVV.

The chain recombines TRBV4-3 with TRBJ1-2; no firm D call. The V and J ends lost 0 bases and 7 bases respectively, with 18 bases between them. This CDR3 comprises 16 residues. CDR1 is LGHNA and CDR2 is YSLEER in the germline V gene. CDR3 sequence: CASSQDLPRPPGGYTF. CDR3 bases: TGCGCCAGCAGCCAAGATCTGCCAAGGCCTCCGGGTGGCTACACCTTC.

The rearrangement links TRBV5-1 to TRBJ2-7; D ambiguous. From germline, CDR1 is SGHRS and CDR2 YFSETQ. V was trimmed by 0 bases and J by 2 bases, leaving 12 bases between them. The CDR3 runs 15 residues. The DNA of the CDR3 is TGCGCCAGCAGCTTGGACCCACATATTGCCTACGAGCAGTACTTC. Translating it yields CASSLDPHIAYEQYF.

This rearrangement joins TRBV19 to TRBJ2-1, with 9 bases aligning to TRBD2. The CDR3 length is 17 residues. Per the germline V gene, CDR1 is LNHDA and CDR2 is SQIVND (reference sequence). V dropped 1 base and J dropped 7; count of bases not matched to a gene: 11. The CDR3, as DNA: TGTGCCAGTAGTATAGGCCCCGGCGGGGGGGCCAATAATGAGCAGTTCTTC. It codes for CASSIGPGGGANNEQFF.

V and J are TRBV4-2 and TRBJ2-7, with D maybe TRBD1 (6 bases). Germline-derived CDR1 and CDR2 are LGHNA and YNFKEQ. CDR3 size: 18 residues. Trimming left V 0 bases short and J 3 bases short, with 21 bases between. Here the CDR3 DNA reads TGTGCCAGCAGCCAAGAGTGGCAGGGGTTCGTAAGGTTCTACGAGCAGTACTTC. It translates to CASSQEWQGFVRFYEQYF.

The chain combines TRBV24-1 with TRBJ2-5, with 8 positions matching TRBD2. The germline CDR1 and CDR2 sequences are KGHDR and SFDVKD. Trimming at V came to 7 bases and at J to 7 bases, leaving 7 bases not matched to a gene. The CDR3 sequence is 13 residues long. In DNA, the CDR3 is TGTGCCACCAGCCCTTCCGGGGGGGGGACCCAGTACTTC. Translating it yields CATSPSGGGTQYF.

The V gene is TRBV19, the J gene TRBJ1-2, with TRBD1 matching 7 bases. The CDR3 loop spans 15 amino acids. Germline-derived CDR1 and CDR2 are LNHDA and SQIVND (reference sequence). The V and J ends lost 5 bases and 3 bases, in that order; junction bases with no gene match: 9. The CDR3 DNA reads as TGTGCCAGTAGTGCCGGACAGGTGAACTACTATGGCTACACCTTC. Its protein product is CASSAGQVNYYGYTF.

The chain carries TRBV4-3 and TRBJ1-2; D may be TRBD1 (5 bases). This CDR3 region has 13 residues. With 1 base removed from V and 5 bases from J, the gap between germline ends came to 8 bases. The germline gives CDR1 LGHNA, CDR2 YSLEER. As DNA, the CDR3 is TGCGCCAGCAGCCAAGCACAGGCATATGGCTACACCTTC. Translating gives CASSQAQAYGYTF.

The V call is TRBV2, the J call TRBJ1-6; 7 bases line up with TRBD1. The CDR3 has 13 amino acids. The V gene's germline CDR1 is SNHLY and CDR2 FYNNEI. V was clipped by 7 bases and J by 9 bases; unmatched bases: 6. The chain's CDR3 is CASTDRLGSPLHF. In DNA, the CDR3 is TGTGCCAGCACGGACAGGTTGGGTTCACCCCTCCACTTT.

V gene TRBV9 combines with J gene TRBJ1-1, with 8 bases fitting TRBD1. Germline CDR1 SGDLS, CDR2 YYNGEE. This CDR3 has 13 residues. Trimming took 0 bases from V and 10 from J; bases not matched to a gene: 5. The CDR3 protein is CASSVGGQDGAFF. The CDR3 DNA reads as TGTGCCAGCAGCGTAGGGGGACAGGATGGAGCTTTCTTT. The whole variable domain, remainder taken from reference TRBV9 and TRBJ1-1, is DSGVTQTPKHLITATGQRVTLRCSPRSGDLSVYWYQQSLDQGLQFLIQYYNGEERAKGNILERFSAQQFPDLHSELNLSSLELGDSALYFCASSVGGQDGAFFGQGTRLTVV.

The chain has TRBV2 and TRBJ1-1; TRBD1 agrees at 7 bases. CDR1 SNHLY and CDR2 FYNNEI come from the germline V gene. The CDR3 spans 13 residues. V was pared by 7 bases and J by 5 bases, with 7 bases of the junction left unmatched. The CDR3 coding sequence is TGTGCCAGCAACAGACAGGGTGGAACTGAAGCTTTCTTT. This translates into CASNRQGGTEAFF.

CDR3 nucleotide sequence: TGTGCCAGCAGTTTTGGGCCCCCCTCTGGAAACACCATATATTTT. Encoded protein: CASSFGPPSGNTIYF. The chain couples TRBV6-5 to TRBJ1-3; D call uncertain. Germline V gives CDR1 MNHEY, CDR2 SVGAGI. V lost 4 bases to trimming and J lost 0 bases, with 10 bases between them. The CDR3 runs 15 residues.

The V gene is TRBV5-6, the J gene TRBJ2-7; 7 positions agree with TRBD1. The V segment lost 4 bases and the J segment 3 bases; nucleotides outside the gene matches: 10. Germline V gene sequence: CDR1 SGHDT, CDR2 YYEEEE. The CDR3 is 15 residues long. CDR3 residues: CASSPTGRWDYEQYF. DNA of the CDR3: TGTGCCAGCAGCCCGACAGGGCGTTGGGACTACGAGCAGTACTTC.

This clone has just one count. The CDR3 sequence is CASSPIKGQLIEPQHF. The DNA of the CDR3 is TGTGCCAGCAGCCCCATAAAGGGACAGCTGATAGAGCCCCAGCATTTT. V gene TRBV7-6 combines with J gene TRBJ1-5; 7 bases map to TRBD1. V lost 5 bases and J lost 8; bases outside the gene matches: 15. The CDR3 totals 16 residues. Germline values: CDR1 SGHVS, CDR2 FNYEAQ.

The chain combines TRBV19 with TRBJ2-1; 9 positions agree with TRBD1. Germline-derived CDR1 and CDR2 are LNHDA and SQIVND (reference sequence). V trimming: 5 bases; J trimming: 14 bases; junction bases outside the gene matches: 7. The CDR3 totals 12 residues. The CDR3 DNA reads as TGTGCCAGTAGTGTACTGGACAGGGGCAAGTTCTTC. It is translated as CASSVLDRGKFF.

This rearrangement joins TRBV11-3 to TRBJ2-1; TRBD1 matches 8 bases. This CDR3 has 15 residues. With V trimmed by 0 bases and J by 6 bases, 4 bases remained unmatched. Germline V CDR1 and CDR2: SGHNT, YENEEA. The CDR3 DNA sequence: TGTGCCAGCAGCTTAGATGGGACAGGCGGCAATGAGCAGTTCTTC. Amino acid sequence: CASSLDGTGGNEQFF. Full variable domain (missing parts from reference TRBV11-3 and TRBJ2-1): EAGVVQSPRYKIIEKKQPVAFWCNPISGHNTLYWYLQNLGQGPELLIRYENEEAVDDSQLPKDRFSAERLKGVDSTLKIQPAELGDSAVYLCASSLDGTGGNEQFFGPGTRLTVL.

The rearrangement joins TRBV27 to TRBJ1-2, with no clear D. Trimming removed 0 bases from V and 4 bases from J, with 12 bases in between. The CDR3 spans 15 residues. The germline V gene encodes CDR1 MNHEY and CDR2 SMNVEV (reference sequence). The CDR3 bases are TGTGCCAGCAGTTTATCCCCGAGAGGCAGCTATGGCTACACCTTC. Translation gives CASSLSPRGSYGYTF.

The chain carries TRBV9 and TRBJ1-3; D remains ambiguous. Germline lookup yields CDR1 SGDLS and CDR2 YYNGEE. The germline V and J ends were trimmed by 3 bases and 1 base, with 14 bases remaining between them. There are 16 residues in the CDR3. Written as DNA, the CDR3 is TGTGCCAGCAGCGCTGGCGCAGGTCCTTCTGGAAACACCATATATTTT. Translated, it gives CASSAGAGPSGNTIYF.

The chain couples TRBV6-5 to TRBJ1-1, with 10 bases lining up with TRBD1. J was trimmed by 11 bases and V by 11 bases; bases with no gene match: 8. Per germline, CDR1 MNHEY and CDR2 SVGAGI. The CDR3 spans 11 residues. CDR3 DNA: TGTGCCTGTCGACAGGGGGCGACGGCTTTCTTT. This translates into CACRQGATAFF.

This clone was observed once. The chain links TRBV3-1 (or the pseudogene TRBV3-2) to TRBJ2-7, with 8 bases identical to TRBD1. The germline CDR1 and CDR2 sequences are LGHDT and YNNKEL (reference sequence). Unmatched junction bases numbered 5, after V lost 4 bases and J lost 6 bases. The CDR3 runs 13 residues. CDR3 bases: TGTGCCAGCAGCCCAACGACAGGGGCCGAGCAGTACTTC. Translated: CASSPTTGAEQYF.

The gene calls are TRBV7-9 and TRBJ2-7, with TRBD1 matching 9 bases. The length of the CDR3 is 16 residues. V was clipped by 2 bases and J by 6 bases; unmatched bases: 11. Germline V gene sequence: CDR1 SEHNR, CDR2 FQNEAQ (reference sequence). Here the CDR3 reads CASSLLRGQGQGEQYF. The CDR3 coding sequence is TGTGCCAGCAGCTTACTGCGGGGACAGGGTCAAGGCGAGCAGTACTTC.

V gene TRBV11-2 combines with J gene TRBJ1-6; perhaps TRBD1 as D (6 bases). CDR1 and CDR2 (germline): SGHAT, FQNNGV. This CDR3 is 16 amino acids long. V shed 4 bases and J shed 3 bases, with 13 bases lying between them. CDR3: CASSSPGHSYNSPLHF. The DNA for the CDR3 is TGTGCCAGCAGCTCCCCGGGACACAGCTATAATTCACCCCTCCACTTT.

The rearrangement joins TRBV7-9 to TRBJ1-2; 9 bases line up with TRBD1. Trimming cost V 3 bases and J 6 bases; bases outside gene matches: 8. The CDR3 extends over 15 amino acids. Germline V CDR1 and CDR2: SEHNR, FQNEAQ (reference sequence). The CDR3 DNA reads TGTGCCAGCAGCTTTCACAGGGGGCTTGAAGATGGCTACACCTTC. Protein: CASSFHRGLEDGYTF.

This rearrangement joins TRBV2 to TRBJ2-7; TRBD1 matches 7 bases. J lost 0 bases, V lost 9 bases, and 5 bases had no gene match. Germline assignment: CDR1 SNHLY and CDR2 FYNNEI. The CDR3 spans 13 residues. CDR3 sequence: CARRTGSSYEQYF. The CDR3 nucleotides are TGTGCCAGAAGGACAGGATCCTCCTACGAGCAGTACTTC.

The chain joins TRBV19 to TRBJ1-6, with 8 bases matching TRBD1. V lost 6 bases and J lost 5; bases outside the gene matches: 3. Germline assignment: CDR1 LNHDA and CDR2 SQIVND (reference sequence). This CDR3 is built from 14 residues. The CDR3 loop is CASSGQGDNSPLHF. CDR3 DNA sequence: TGTGCCAGTAGCGGACAGGGTGATAATTCACCCCTCCACTTT.

This clone came up once. This chain joins TRBV19 and TRBJ2-7; unclear D gene. The CDR3 covers 11 residues. Trimming stripped 7 bases from V and 3 bases from J, with 7 bases between. Per germline, CDR1 LNHDA and CDR2 SQIVND (reference sequence). In nucleotides, the CDR3 is TGTGCCAGTACGGCAGGCTACGAGCAGTACTTC. The encoded protein is CASTAGYEQYF.